The present TCR beta chain was sequenced within a study of shared clonotypes between healthy human individuals. The table came from immunoSEQ multiplex PCR; TCRdb's copy has only in-frame clones and leaves some out. The data contain about 2.3 million clones, 85% to 95% of them seen just once; the ten biggest clones take up 0.35% to 0.45%. V was trimmed by 2 bases and J by 2 bases, leaving 12 bases between them. Germline lookup yields CDR1 KGHSH and CDR2 LQKENI. The CDR3 has 15 amino acids. Overall study results and limits: Generally, naive subsets came out with larger estimated richness than memory subsets. Though the depth was large, rarefaction showed that sorted-subset sequencing was incomplete. With few donors, the genetic and exposure-history diversity represented was limited. The sole specimen, blood, was sampled, and tissue repertoires likely differ.

This clone appeared a single time. The antigen is not known. This rearrangement joins TRBV18 to TRBJ2-5, with D perhaps TRBD1 (6 bases). The sample was naive CD4+ T cells from PBMCs. Documented subset: CD45RA+ positively selected. The origin of this receptor is a man between 18 and 35 years old in good health. Some clones in this sample may be carry-over from other donors' samples. The CDR3 DNA reads as TGTGCCAGCTCACCAGGGACAAGTAAGCAAGAGACCCAGTACTTC. It encodes CASSPGTSKQETQYF.